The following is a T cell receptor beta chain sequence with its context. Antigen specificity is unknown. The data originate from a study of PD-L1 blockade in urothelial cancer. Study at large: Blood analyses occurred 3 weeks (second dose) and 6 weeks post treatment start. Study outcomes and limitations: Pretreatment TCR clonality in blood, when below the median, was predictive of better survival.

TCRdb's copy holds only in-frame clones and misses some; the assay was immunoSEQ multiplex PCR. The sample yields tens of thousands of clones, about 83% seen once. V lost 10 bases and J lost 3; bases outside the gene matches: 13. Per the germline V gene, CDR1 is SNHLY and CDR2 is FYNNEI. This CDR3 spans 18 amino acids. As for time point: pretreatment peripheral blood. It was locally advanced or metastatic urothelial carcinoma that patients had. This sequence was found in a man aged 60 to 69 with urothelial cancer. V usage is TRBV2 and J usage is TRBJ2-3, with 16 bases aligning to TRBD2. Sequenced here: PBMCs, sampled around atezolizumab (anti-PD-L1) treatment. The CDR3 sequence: CANRTPGLAGGQTDTQYF. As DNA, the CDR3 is TGTGCCAACAGGACCCCGGGACTAGCGGGGGGGCAGACAGATACGCAGTATTTT.